A single sample is the source of the 5 T cell receptor beta chains below, sequenced in a study of shared clonotypes between healthy human individuals. Profiling relied on immunoSEQ multiplex PCR, and the TCRdb table lists in-frame clones only, not all of them. The table records around 300,000 clones, over 75% of them present only once. The sample was memory CD8+ T cells sorted from blood. Regarding subset: CD45RO+ cells pooled with CCR7-negative TemRA cells. All receptors come from a young man in good health.

V usage is TRBV27 and J usage is TRBJ1-1; 10 positions match TRBD1. Germline assignment: CDR1 MNHEY and CDR2 SMNVEV (reference sequence). There are 14 residues in the CDR3. The trim removed 6 bases at V and 5 bases at J, leaving 6 bases unmatched. CDR3 sequence reads: CASSGQGVRTEAFF. The CDR3 DNA is TGTGCCAGCAGCGGACAGGGGGTAAGGACTGAAGCTTTCTTT.

The J gene is TRBJ2-3, the V gene TRBV7-8; 9 nucleotides align to TRBD2. The CDR3 covers 17 residues. Germline V CDR1 and CDR2: SGHVS, FQNEAQ. V shed 2 bases and J 4 bases; nucleotides not matched to a gene: 10. The CDR3 here is CASSLFRLAGEADTQYF. The CDR3, as DNA: TGTGCCAGCAGCTTATTTCGTTTAGCGGGGGAAGCAGATACGCAGTATTTT.

This chain links TRBV10-2 with TRBJ2-3, with 8 bases aligning to TRBD2. Germline CDR1 reads WSHSY; CDR2 reads SAAADI. After removal of 3 bases from V and 6 bases from J, the junction contained 11 bases not matched to a gene. CDR3 length equals 16 residues. In DNA form, the CDR3 reads TGCGCCAGCAGTGAAGTATCAGCGGGAGCTGGGGATACGCAGTATTTT. It is translated as CASSEVSAGAGDTQYF.

At least ten counts were recorded for this clone. CDR3 loop: CAWRLAGQGNTYGYTF. The CDR3 nucleotides read TGTGCCTGGAGGCTTGCGGGACAGGGGAACACCTATGGCTACACCTTC. The chain is built from TRBV30 and TRBJ1-2; TRBD1 aligns across 10 bases. This CDR3 spans 16 amino acids. CDR1 and CDR2 (germline): GTSNPN, SVGIG (reference sequence). The trim removed 3 bases at V and 4 bases at J, leaving 11 bases unmatched.

The genes are TRBV27 and TRBJ2-7; D unresolved. CDR1 is MNHEY, CDR2 SMNVEV, per germline (reference sequence). The V and J ends lost 8 bases and 6 bases respectively, with 14 bases between them. The CDR3 is 12 residues long. The CDR3 loop is CASPPRSAEQYF. The CDR3, as DNA: TGTGCCAGCCCCCCCAGGAGTGCCGAGCAGTACTTC.